This TCR beta chain appears in the sequencing data of a study of cytomegalovirus exposure and HLA in healthy donors. Comment on this clone: A read error may account for a junction end that differs from germline.

The PCR had 60 Vbeta and 13 Jbeta primers. The method was immunoSEQ multiplex PCR; TCRdb's version includes in-frame clones alone and lacks a portion of them. The sample has roughly 60,000 clones, and its top ten clones hold approximately 4%. Specimen: PBMCs. This receptor was obtained from a woman aged 18-29 years in good health and CMV-seronegative.

CDR3 sequence (DNA): TGTGCCGGGAGTAAGGTCCCTACAGGGAATTCACCCCTACACTTT. It translates to CAGSKVPTGNSPLHF. The gene calls are TRBV30 and TRBJ1-6; the D gene is possibly TRBD1 (6 bases). Germline V CDR1 and CDR2: GTSNPN, SVGIG (reference sequence). CDR3 size: 15 residues.